Listed below are T cell receptor beta chains from one sample, sequenced in a study of a mutant IDH1 vaccine in newly diagnosed glioma. Profiled with immunoSEQ multiplex PCR; TCRdb holds only in-frame clones, not every one. The data contain about 56,000 clones, 85% to 90% of them singletons. The antigens of these receptors remain unknown. This specimen was PBMCs, taken from a glioma patient whose treatment included an IDH1 peptide vaccine. All receptors come from a man aged 35 to 55 with glioma. CDR3s leave out the opening cysteine and the closing phenylalanine or tryptophan.

>TRBV7-2
ASSAPSYTDTQY
>TRBV4-3
ASTRRIYVDTGELF
>TRBV9
ASSVTRARTGELF
>TRBV5-6
ASSFYSGRNDYYEQY
>TRBV29-1
SGRQGEIEAF
>TRBV4-2
ASSQEKGTREAF
>TRBV29-1
SAPVLGELF
>TRBV5-1
ASSWGLAGGSYNEQF
>TRBV5-1
ASKTQQGHEQY
>TRBV19
ASGPRLEAF
>TRBV5-1
ASAPGTAGNTIY
>TRBV7-9
ASSPDSEQF
>TRBV19
ACTVSPGNEQF
>TRBV6-5
ASSYPDRDTQY
>TRBV9
ASSRSPGEQY
>TRBV4-3
ASSAGLTTDTQY
>TRBV5-1
ASSLGTGGLHEQY
>TRBV6-1
ASSVEQIEAF
>TRBV4-2
ASSQFGEFSGRITGELF
>TRBV28
ASSLSGLKGEKLF
>TRBV18
ASLGQVSGNTIY
>TRBV29-1
SGRDLDTEAF
>TRBV9
ASSTYTGAPRYEQY
>TRBV25-1
ASRGVGVESGQY
>TRBV7-8
ASSWAGDEKLF
>TRBV27
ASSRSLGMNTEAF
>TRBV5-4
ASSPQTSGEQF
>TRBV2
ASSKERVIYEQY
>TRBV19
ASSIELAGGRETQY
>TRBV5-1
ASSLSPGTGAYEQY
>TRBV10-3
AISVGEFGYT
>TRBV18
ASSLDSVRYEQY
>TRBV7-9
ASSLDEGGDTQY
>TRBV6-5
ATAAGRSYNEQF
>TRBV7-3
ASSLHRNTEAF
>TRBV4-1
ASSQLDPNFGDTEAF
>TRBV5-4
ASSADSYEQY
>TRBV27
AGVNQETQY
>TRBV19
ASSIRARQGNEQF
>TRBV5-6
ASSFWGEWQPQH
>TRBV9
ASSVATWTVNTEAF
>TRBV5-1
ASSRAASQGETQY
>TRBV18
ASSPAVTPGYEQY
>TRBV7-3
ASSLMGGSNTGELF
>TRBV18
ASSPLHADEQY
>TRBV4-1
ASSQQGLAGGEQF
>TRBV10-3
AIRRLGEDVNEQF
>TRBV9
ASSPPSAQETQY
>TRBV5-4
ASSLASVDPYT
>TRBV4-2
ASSQVTGDGSYEQY
>TRBV4-2
ASSREAGTGNYEQY
>TRBV6-6
ASSYGGADSGNTIY
>TRBV5-6
ASSRGQGYGYT
>TRBV25-1
ASSDISRSQGYT
>TRBV9
ASSVGTTATNEKLF
>TRBV15
ATSRERSSSTDTQY
>TRBV7-9
ASSLGERRGPRETQY
>TRBV29-1
SVRQGNYGYT
>TRBV6-1
ASRHRKSGTDTQY
>TRBV28
ASTRFTANTEAF